This entry lists 3 T cell receptor beta chains sequenced from one sample in a study of identical twins. TCRdb re-analysed the 5' RACE reads in MiXCR, keeping a single row per CDR3 protein. The sample includes about 520,000 distinct CDR3 sequences, about 20% of them seen just once. This sample was also put to use in a study of T cells expressing NK-cell markers.

Sequenced sample: CD4+ T cells sorted from blood. Receptors were obtained from a woman between 18 and 29 years old in good health.

The rearrangement links TRBV6-2 or TRBV6-3 to TRBJ2-1; 14 bases fit TRBD2. The CDR3 has 17 residues. After removal of 6 bases from V and 0 bases from J, the junction contained 4 bases not matched to a gene. Germline CDR1 MNHEY, CDR2 SVGEGT. CDR3: CASSGLAGGPSYNEQFF. The CDR3 DNA sequence: TGTGCCAGCAGCGGACTAGCGGGAGGCCCCTCCTACAATGAGCAGTTCTTC.

This clonotype was recorded many times. The CDR3 DNA follows: TGCAGTGCCCCTGGGCGCCCCCGGGGGTATGCTTTCTTT. It yields the protein CSAPGRPRGYAFF. This sequence joins TRBV20-1 and TRBJ1-1; D may be TRBD1 (5 bases). Per germline, CDR1 DFQATT and CDR2 SNEGSKA (reference sequence). Trimming shortened V by 6 bases and J by 11 bases, and 22 bases separated the two germline ends. The CDR3 is 13 residues long.

This clonotype was counted only a few times. V gene TRBV7-2 combines with J gene TRBJ1-5, with D unclear. The length of the CDR3 is 13 residues. The ends were cut back, 3 bases at V and 2 bases at J, with 5 bases in the middle. CDR1 is SGHTA, CDR2 FQGNSA, per germline. CDR3 in amino acids: CASSFGRNQPQHF. Here the CDR3 DNA reads TGTGCCAGCAGCTTCGGGCGCAATCAGCCCCAGCATTTT.